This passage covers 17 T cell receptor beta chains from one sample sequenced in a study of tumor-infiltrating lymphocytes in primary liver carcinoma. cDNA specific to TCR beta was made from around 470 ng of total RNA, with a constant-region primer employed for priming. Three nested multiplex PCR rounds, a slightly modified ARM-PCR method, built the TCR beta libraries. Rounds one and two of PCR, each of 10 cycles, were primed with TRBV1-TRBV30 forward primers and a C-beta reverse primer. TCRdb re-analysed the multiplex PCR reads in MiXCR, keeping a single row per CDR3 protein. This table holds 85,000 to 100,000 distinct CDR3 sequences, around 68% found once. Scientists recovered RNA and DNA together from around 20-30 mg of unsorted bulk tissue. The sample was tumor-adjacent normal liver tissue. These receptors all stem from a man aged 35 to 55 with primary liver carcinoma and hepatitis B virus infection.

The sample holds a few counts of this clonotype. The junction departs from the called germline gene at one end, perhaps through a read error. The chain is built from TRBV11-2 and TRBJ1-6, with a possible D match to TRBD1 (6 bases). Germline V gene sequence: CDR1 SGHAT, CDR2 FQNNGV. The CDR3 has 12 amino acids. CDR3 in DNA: TGTGCCAGTAGCTCGACAGGCCCCCGCCTCCGCTTC. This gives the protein CASSSTGPRLRF. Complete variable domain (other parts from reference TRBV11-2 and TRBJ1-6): EAGVAQSPRYKIIEKRQSVAFWCNPISGHATLYWYQQILGQGPKLLIQFQNNGVVDDSQLPKDRFSAERLKGVDSTLKIQPAKLEDSAVYLCASSSTGPRLRFGNGTRLTVT.

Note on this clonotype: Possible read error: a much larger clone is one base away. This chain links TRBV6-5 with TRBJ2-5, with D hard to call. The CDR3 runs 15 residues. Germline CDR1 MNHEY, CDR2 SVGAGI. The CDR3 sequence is CVSSYRWVAQETQYF. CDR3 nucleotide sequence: TGTGTCAGCAGTTACCGGTGGGTTGCCCAAGAGACCCAGTACTTC.

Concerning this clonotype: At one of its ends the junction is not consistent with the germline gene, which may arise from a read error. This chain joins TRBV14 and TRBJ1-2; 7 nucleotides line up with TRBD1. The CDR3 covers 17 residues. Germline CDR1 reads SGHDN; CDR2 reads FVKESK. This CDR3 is CTSSQVGALGQFYGYTF. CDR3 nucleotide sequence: TGTACCAGCAGCCAAGTGGGGGCCCTGGGACAGTTCTATGGCTACACCTTC.

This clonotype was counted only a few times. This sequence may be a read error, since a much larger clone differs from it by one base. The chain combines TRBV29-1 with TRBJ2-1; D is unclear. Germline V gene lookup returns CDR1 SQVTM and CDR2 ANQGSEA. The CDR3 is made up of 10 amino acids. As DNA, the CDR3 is TGCAGCGTTGTGACACCTGAGCAGTCCTTC. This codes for CSVVTPEQSF.

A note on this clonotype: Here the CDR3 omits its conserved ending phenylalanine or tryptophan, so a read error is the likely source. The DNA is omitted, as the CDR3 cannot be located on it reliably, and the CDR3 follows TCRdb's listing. CDR3 protein: CASRSGASTDTHYY. V usage is TRBV12-3 or TRBV12-4 and J usage is TRBJ2-3. From its first to its last residue, the CDR3 has 14 amino acids.

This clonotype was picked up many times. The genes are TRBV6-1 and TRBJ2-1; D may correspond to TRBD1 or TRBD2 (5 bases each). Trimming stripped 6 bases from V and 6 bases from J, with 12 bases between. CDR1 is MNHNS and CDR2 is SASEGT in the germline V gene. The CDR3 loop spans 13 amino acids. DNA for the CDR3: TGTGCCAGCAGATACCGGGACCTCAATGAGCAGTTCTTC. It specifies CASRYRDLNEQFF.

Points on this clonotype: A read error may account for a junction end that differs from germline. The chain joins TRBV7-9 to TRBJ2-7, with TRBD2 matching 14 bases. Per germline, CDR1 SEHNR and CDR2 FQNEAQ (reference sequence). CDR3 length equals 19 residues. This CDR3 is CASSFPSTVGLAGAHGQYF. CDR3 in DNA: TGTGCCAGTAGCTTCCCCTCAACGGTGGGACTAGCGGGAGCCCACGGGCAGTATTTC. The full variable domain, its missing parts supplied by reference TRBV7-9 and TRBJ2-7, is DTGVSQNPRHKITKRGQNVTFRCDPISEHNRLYWYRQTLGQGPEFLTYFQNEAQLEKSRLLSDRFSAERPKGSFSTLEIQRTEQGDSAMYLCASSFPSTVGLAGAHGQYFGPGTRLTVT.

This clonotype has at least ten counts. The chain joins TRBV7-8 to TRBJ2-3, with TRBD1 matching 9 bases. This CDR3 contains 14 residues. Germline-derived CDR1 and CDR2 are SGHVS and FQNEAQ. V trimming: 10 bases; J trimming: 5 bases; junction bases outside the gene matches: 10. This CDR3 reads CATSGADRGDTQYF. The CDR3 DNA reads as TGTGCCACTTCCGGAGCGGACAGGGGAGATACGCAGTATTTT. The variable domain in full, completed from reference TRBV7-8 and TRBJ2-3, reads GAGVSQSPRYKVAKRGQDVALRCDPISGHVSLFWYQQALGQGPEFLTYFQNEAQLDKSGLPSDRFFAERPEGSVSTLKIQRTQQEDSAVYLCATSGADRGDTQYFGPGTRLTVL.

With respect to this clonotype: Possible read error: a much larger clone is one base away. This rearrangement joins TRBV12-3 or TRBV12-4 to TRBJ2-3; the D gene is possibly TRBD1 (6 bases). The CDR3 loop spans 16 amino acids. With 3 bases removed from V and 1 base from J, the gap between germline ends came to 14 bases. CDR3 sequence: CASSLPTGYGTDTQYF. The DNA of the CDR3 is TGTGCCAGCAGTTTGCCCACAGGGTATGGCACAGATACGCAGTATTTT.

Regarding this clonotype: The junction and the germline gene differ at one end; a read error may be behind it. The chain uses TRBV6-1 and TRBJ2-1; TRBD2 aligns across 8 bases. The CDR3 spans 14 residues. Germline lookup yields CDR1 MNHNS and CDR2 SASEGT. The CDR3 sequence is CASSYGISGNEEFF. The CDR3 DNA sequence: TGTGCCAGCAGTTACGGGATTAGCGGGAATGAGGAGTTCTTC.

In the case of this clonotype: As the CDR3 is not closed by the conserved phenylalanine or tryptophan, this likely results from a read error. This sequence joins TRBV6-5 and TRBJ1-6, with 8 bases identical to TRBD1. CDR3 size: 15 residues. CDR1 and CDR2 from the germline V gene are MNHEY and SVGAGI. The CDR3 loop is CANSLTGDPNSPLHY. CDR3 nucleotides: TGTGCCAACAGTTTGACAGGGGATCCTAATTCACCCCTCCACTAT.

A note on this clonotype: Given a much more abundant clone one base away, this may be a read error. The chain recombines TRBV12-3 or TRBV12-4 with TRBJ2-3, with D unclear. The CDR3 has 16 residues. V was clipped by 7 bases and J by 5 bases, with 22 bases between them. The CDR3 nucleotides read TGTGCCAGCAACTCTGGGTCAGCTACTACCATAGATACGCAGTATTTT. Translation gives CASNSGSATTIDTQYF.

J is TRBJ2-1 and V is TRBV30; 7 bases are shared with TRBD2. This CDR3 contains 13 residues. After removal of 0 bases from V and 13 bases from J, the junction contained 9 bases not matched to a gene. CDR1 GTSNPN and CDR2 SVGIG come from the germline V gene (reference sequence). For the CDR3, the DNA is TGTGCCTGGAGTGTACCCGTACTAGCGACTCAGTTCTTC. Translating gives CAWSVPVLATQFF.

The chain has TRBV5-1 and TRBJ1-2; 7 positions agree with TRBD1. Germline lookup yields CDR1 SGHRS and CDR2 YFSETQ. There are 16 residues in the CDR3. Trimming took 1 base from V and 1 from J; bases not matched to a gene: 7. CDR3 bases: TGCGCCAGCAGCTTGTCTTCCCGGGACAGTAACTATGGCTACACCTTC. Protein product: CASSLSSRDSNYGYTF.

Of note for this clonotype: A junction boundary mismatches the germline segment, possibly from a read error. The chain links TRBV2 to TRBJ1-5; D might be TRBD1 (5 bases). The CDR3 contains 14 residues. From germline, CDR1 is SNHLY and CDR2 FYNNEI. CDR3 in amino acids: CASSDRAGNQPLHF. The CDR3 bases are TGTGCCAGCAGTGACAGGGCGGGGAATCAGCCCCTGCATTTT.

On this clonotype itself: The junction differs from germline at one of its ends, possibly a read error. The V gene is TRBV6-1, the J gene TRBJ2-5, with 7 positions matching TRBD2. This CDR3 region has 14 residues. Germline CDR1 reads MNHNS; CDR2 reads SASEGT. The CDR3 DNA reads TGTGCCAGCAGTGAGGGGGGGAACGGAGAGACTCAGTACTTC. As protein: CASSEGGNGETQYF.

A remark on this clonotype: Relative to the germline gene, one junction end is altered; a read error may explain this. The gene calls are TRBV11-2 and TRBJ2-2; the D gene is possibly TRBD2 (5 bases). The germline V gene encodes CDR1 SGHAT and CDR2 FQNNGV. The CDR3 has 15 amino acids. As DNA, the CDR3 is TGTGCCAGCAACTTACGGCCGGAGAACACCGGGGAGTTGTTTTTT. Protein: CASNLRPENTGELFF.